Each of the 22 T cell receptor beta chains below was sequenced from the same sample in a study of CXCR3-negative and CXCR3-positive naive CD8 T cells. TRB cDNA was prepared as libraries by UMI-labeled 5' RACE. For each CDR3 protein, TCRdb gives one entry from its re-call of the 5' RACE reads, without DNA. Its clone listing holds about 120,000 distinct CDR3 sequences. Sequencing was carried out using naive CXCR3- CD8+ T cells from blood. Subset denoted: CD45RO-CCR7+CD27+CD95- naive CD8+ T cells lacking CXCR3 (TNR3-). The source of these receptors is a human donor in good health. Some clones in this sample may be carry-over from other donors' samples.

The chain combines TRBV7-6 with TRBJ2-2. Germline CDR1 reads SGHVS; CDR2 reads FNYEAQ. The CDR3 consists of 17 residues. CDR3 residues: CASSQSGGSGYTGELFF. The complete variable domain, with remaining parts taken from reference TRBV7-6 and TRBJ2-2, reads GAGVSQSPRYKVTKRGQDVALRCDPISGHVSLYWYRQALGQGPEFLTYFNYEAQQDKSGLPNDRFSAERPEGSISTLTIQRTEQRDSAMYRCASSQSGGSGYTGELFFGEGSRLTVL.

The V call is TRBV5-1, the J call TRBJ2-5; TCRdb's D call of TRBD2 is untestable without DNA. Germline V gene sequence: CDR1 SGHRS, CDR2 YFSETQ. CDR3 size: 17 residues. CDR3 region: CASSYELAGGPWETQYF.

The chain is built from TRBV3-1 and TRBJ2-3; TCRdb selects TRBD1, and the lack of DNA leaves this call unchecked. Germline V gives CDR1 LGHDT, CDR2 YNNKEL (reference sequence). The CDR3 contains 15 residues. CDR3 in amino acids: CASSYQGNGTDTQYF.

The CDR3 region is CASSEGDRTYEQYF. The gene calls are TRBV2 and TRBJ2-7; there is no DNA to check the TCRdb D call of TRBD1. The germline V gene encodes CDR1 SNHLY and CDR2 FYNNEI. This CDR3 spans 14 amino acids.

CDR3 sequence reads: CASRQGDEQYF. The chain joins TRBV6-2 or TRBV6-3 to TRBJ2-7; no DNA is available, so the TRBD1 call from TCRdb remains unchecked. CDR3 length: 11 residues. Germline lookup yields CDR1 MNHEY and CDR2 SVGEGT.

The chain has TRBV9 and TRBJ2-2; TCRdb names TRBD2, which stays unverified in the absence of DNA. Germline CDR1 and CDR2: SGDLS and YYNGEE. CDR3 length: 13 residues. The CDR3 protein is CASSAGSTGELFF.

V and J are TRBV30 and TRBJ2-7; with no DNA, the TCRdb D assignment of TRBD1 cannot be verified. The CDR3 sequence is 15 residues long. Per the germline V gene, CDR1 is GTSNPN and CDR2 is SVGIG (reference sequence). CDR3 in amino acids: CAWSPGRARSYEQYF.

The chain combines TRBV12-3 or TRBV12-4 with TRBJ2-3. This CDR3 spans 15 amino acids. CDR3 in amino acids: CASSLAGLVADTQYF.

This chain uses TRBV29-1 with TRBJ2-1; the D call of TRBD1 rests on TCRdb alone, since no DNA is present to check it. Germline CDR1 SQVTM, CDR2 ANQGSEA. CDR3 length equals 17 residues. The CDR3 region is CSVTGTGVLSSYNEQFF.

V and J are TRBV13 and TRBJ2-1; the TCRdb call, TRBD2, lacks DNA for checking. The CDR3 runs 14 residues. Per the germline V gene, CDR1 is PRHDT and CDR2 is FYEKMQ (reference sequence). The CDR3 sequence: CASSLGTSMREQFF.

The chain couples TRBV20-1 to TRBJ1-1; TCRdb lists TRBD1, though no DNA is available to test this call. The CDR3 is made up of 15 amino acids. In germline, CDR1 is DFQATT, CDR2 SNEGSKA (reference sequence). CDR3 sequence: CSAIQGLNQNTEAFF.

The CDR3 spells CASSPAITGELFF. J is TRBJ2-2 and V is TRBV4-1. The CDR3 loop spans 13 amino acids. Germline CDR1 and CDR2: MGHRA and YSYEKL.

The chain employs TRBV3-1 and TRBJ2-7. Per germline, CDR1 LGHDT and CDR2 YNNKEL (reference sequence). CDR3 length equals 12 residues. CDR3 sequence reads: CASRGDFYEQYF.

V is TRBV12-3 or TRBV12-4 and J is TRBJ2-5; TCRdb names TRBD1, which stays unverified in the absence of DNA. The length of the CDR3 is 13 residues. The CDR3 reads CASSSTATGPQYF.

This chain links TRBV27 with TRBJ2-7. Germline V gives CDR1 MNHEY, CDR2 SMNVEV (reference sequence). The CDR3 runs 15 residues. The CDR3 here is CASSLSGVWSYEQYF.

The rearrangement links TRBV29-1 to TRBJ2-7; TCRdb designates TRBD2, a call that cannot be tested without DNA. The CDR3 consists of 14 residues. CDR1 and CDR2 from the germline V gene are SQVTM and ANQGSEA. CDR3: CSVMGALGIYEQYF.

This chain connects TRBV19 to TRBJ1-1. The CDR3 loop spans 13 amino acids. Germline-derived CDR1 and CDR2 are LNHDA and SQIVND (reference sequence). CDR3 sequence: CASSHTGSTEAFF. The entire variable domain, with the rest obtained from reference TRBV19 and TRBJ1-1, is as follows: DGGITQSPKYLFRKEGQNVTLSCEQNLNHDAMYWYRQDPGQGLRLIYYSQIVNDFQKGDIAEGYSVSREKKESFPLTVTSAQKNPTAFYLCASSHTGSTEAFFGQGTRLTVV.

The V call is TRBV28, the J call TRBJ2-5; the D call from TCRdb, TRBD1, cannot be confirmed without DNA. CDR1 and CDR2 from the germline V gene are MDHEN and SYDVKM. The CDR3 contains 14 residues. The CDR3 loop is CASSEKTGGETQYF.

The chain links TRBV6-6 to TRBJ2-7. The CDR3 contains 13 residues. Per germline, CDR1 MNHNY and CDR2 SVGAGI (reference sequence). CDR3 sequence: CASSYSETREQYF.

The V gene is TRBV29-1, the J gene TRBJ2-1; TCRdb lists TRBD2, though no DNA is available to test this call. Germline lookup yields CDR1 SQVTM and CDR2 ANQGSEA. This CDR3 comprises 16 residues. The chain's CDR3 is CSVEGTSGRAYNEQFF.

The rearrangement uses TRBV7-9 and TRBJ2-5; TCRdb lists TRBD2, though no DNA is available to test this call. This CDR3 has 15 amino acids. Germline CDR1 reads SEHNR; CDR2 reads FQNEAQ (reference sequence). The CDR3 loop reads CASSPGGTSQETQYF.

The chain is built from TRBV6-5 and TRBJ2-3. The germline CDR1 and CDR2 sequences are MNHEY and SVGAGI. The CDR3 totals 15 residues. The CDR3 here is CASSYSPRETDTQYF.